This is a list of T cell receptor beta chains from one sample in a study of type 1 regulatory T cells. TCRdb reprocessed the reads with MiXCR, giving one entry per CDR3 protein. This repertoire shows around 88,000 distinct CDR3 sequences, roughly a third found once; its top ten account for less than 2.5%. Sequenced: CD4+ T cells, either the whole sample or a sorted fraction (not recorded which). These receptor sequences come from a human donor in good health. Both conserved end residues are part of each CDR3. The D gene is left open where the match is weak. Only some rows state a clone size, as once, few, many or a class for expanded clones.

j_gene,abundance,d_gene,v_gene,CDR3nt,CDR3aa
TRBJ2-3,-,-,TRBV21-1,TGTGCCAGCAGGATGGAGGGGACGACTTCAGATACGCAGTATTTT,CASRMEGTTSDTQYF
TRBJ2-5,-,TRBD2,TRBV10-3,TGTGCCATCAGTGAGGCGACGGGGGGGGGGACCCAGTACTTC,CAISEATGGGTQYF
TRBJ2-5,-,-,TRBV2,TGTGCCAGCAGGCGCCAAGAGACCCAGTACTTC,CASRRQETQYF
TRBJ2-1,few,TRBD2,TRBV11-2,TGTGCCAGCAGCACCGGGACTAGCGGAGACAATGAGCAGTTCTTC,CASSTGTSGDNEQFF
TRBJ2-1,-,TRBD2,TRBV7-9,TGTGCCAGCAGACAGAATAGCGGGAAGGGCAATGAGCAGTTCTTC,CASRQNSGKGNEQFF
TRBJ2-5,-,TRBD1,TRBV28,TGTGCCAGCAGTTTACCCGACAGGGAGGAGACCCAGTACTTC,CASSLPDREETQYF
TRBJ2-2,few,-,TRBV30,TGTGCCTGGAGTGTAACAGGTTACACCGGGGAGCTGTTTTTT,CAWSVTGYTGELFF
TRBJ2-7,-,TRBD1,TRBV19,TGTGCCAGTAGTCCGACAGGGGGTAGAAGCTCGAACGAGCAGTACTTC,CASSPTGGRSSNEQYF
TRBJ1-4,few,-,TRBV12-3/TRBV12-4,TGTGCCAGCAGTACCGGCGTGGGCCCGGGTGAAAAACTGTTTTTT,CASSTGVGPGEKLFF
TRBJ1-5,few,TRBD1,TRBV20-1,TGCAGTGCTAGAGCGGGACAGGGGGGGGCTCAGCCCCAGCATTTT,CSARAGQGGAQPQHF
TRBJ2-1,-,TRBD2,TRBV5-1,TGCGCCAGCAGCCCGGGGGGGGCGGTAGTGCAGTTCTTC,CASSPGGAVVQFF
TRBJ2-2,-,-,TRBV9,TGTGCCAGCAGCGTATTCCAGCCTTCGTACGCCGGGGAGCTGTTTTTT,CASSVFQPSYAGELFF
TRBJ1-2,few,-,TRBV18,TGTGCCAGCTCACCATCAGGGAACGGCTACACCTTC,CASSPSGNGYTF
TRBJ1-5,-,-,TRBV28,TGTGCCAGCAGTTTCCAGGCCGTGAGGGCGATCCAGCCCCAGCATTTT,CASSFQAVRAIQPQHF
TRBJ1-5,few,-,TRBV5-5,TGTGCCAGCAGCTTGCATCGGGGTGAGGATCAGCCCCAGCATTTT,CASSLHRGEDQPQHF
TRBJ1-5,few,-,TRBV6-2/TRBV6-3,TGTGCCAGCAGGCGACGGATGATCAGGGGTAGGCAGCCCCAGCATTTT,CASRRRMIRGRQPQHF
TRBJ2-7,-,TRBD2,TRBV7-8,TGTGCCAGCAGCCTGAGGCGGGAGCACTCCTACGAGCAGTACTTC,CASSLRREHSYEQYF
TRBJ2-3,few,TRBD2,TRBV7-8,TGTGCCAGCAGCTTAGACGATCTAGCGGGAGGAAATACGCAGTATTTT,CASSLDDLAGGNTQYF
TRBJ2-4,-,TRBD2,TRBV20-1,TGCAGTGCCGCCGGGGGACTAGCGGGGGTAGCCAAAAACATTCAGTACTTC,CSAAGGLAGVAKNIQYF
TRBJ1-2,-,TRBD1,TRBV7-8,TGTGCCAGCAGCATAATCGACAGGGAGATTTATGGCTACACCTTC,CASSIIDREIYGYTF
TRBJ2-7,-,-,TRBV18,TGTGTCAGCTCACTAAACCGGGGCGAATACGAGCAGTACTTC,CVSSLNRGEYEQYF
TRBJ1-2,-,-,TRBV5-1,TGCGCCAGCAGCTTGGAGGGGTCTAACTATGGCTACACCTTC,CASSLEGSNYGYTF
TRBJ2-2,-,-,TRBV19,TGTGCCAGTAGTATTCCCAGAAACACCGGGGAGCTGTTTTTT,CASSIPRNTGELFF
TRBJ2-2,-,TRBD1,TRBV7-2,TGTGCCAGCAGCCCCCAAGGCAGGGGGTACACCGGGGAGCTGTTTTTT,CASSPQGRGYTGELFF
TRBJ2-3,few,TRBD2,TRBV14,TGTGCCAGCAGCCAAGGAAAGGGACTAGCGGCCGCTAGCACAGATACGCAGTATTTT,CASSQGKGLAAASTDTQYF
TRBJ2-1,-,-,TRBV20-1,TGCAGTGCTAGAGCTCCCACTCCCCGGGAGCCCTACAATGAGCAGTTCTTC,CSARAPTPREPYNEQFF
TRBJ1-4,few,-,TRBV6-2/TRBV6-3,TGTGCCAGCGCGGAGAATGAAAAACTGTTTTTT,CASAENEKLFF
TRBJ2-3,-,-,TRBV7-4,TGTGCCAGCAGCTTAGCGGCCACCAGGGGGGTGACAGATACGCAGTATTTT,CASSLAATRGVTDTQYF
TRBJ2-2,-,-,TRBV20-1,TGCAGTGCTAGAGATGGGGGAGTGAAAGCCGGGGAGCTGTTTTTT,CSARDGGVKAGELFF
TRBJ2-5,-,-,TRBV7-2,TGTGCCAGCAGCTTAGTTTTGTTGTCAGCGGCAACTTACACAGAGACCCAGTACTTC,CASSLVLLSAATYTETQYF
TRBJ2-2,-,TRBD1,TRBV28,TGTGCCAGCAGTTTATGGGGGACAGGCAACACCGGGGAGCTGTTTTTT,CASSLWGTGNTGELFF
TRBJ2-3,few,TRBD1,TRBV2,TGTGCCAGCCGAGCAGGGGGCGTAGATACGCAGTATTTT,CASRAGGVDTQYF
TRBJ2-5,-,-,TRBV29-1,TGCAGCGCCGGGACATTGGAAGGAGAGACCCAGTACTTC,CSAGTLEGETQYF
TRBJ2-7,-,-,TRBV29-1,TGCAGCGTTGAAGAGGGACGGGTGGGGCAGTACTTC,CSVEEGRVGQYF
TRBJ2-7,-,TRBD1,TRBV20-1,TGCAGTGCTCTGGGACAGGGTTTCTACGAGCAGTACTTC,CSALGQGFYEQYF
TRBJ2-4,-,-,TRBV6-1,TGTGCCAGCCAGGTAGACAAAAGAAGTAGCGGAGGCATTCAGTACTTC,CASQVDKRSSGGIQYF